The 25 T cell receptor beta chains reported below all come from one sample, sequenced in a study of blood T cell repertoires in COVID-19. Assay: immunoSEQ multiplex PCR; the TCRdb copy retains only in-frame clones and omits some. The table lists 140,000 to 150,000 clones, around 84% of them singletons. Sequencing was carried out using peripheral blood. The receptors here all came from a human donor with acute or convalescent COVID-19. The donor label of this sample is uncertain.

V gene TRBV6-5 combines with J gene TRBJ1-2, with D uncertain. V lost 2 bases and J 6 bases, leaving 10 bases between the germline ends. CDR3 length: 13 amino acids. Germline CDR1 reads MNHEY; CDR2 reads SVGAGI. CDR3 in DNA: TGTGCCAGCAGTTACATCAGTACCGATGGCTACACCTTC. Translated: CASSYISTDGYTF.

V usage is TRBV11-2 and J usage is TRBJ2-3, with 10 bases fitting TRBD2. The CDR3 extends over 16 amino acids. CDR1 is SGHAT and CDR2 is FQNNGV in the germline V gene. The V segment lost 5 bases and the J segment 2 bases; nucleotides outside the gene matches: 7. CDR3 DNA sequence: TGTGCCAGCAGCCCATGGACTAGCGGCAACACAGATACGCAGTATTTT. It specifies CASSPWTSGNTDTQYF.

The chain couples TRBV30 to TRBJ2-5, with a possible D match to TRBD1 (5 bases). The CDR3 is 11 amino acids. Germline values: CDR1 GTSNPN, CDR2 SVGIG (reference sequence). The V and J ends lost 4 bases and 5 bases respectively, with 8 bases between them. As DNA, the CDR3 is TGTGCCTGGACAGGGCACGAGACCCAGTACTTC. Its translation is CAWTGHETQYF.

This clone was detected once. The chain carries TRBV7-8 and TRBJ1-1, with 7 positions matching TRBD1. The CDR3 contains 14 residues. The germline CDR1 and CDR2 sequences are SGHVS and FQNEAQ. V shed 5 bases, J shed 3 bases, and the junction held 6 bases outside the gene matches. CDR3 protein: CASSLDRADTEAFF. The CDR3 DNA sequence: TGTGCCAGCAGCCTCGACAGGGCGGACACTGAAGCTTTCTTT.

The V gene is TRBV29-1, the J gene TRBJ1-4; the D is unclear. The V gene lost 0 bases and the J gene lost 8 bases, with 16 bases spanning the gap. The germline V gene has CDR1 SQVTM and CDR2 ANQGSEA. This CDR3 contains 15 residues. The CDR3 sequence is CSVEERGSIREKLFF. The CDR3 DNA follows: TGCAGCGTTGAAGAACGGGGATCAATCAGGGAAAAACTGTTTTTT. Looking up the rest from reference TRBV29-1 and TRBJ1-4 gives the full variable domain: SAVISQKPSRDICQRGTSLTIQCQVDSQVTMMFWYRQQPGQSLTLIATANQGSEATYESGFVIDKFPISRPNLTFSTLTVSNMSPEDSSIYLCSVEERGSIREKLFFGSGTQLSVL.

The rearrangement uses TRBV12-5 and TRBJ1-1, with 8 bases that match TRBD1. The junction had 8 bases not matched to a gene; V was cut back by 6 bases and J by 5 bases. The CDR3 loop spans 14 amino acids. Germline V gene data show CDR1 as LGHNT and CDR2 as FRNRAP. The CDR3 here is CASGAGRGLTEAFF. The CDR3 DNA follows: TGTGCTAGTGGAGCAGGCAGGGGGCTGACTGAAGCTTTCTTT.

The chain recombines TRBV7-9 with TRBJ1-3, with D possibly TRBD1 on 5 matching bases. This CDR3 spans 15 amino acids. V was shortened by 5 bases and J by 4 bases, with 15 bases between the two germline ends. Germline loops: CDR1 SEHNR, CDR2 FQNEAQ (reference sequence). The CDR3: CASSPPGLGGNTIYF. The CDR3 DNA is TGTGCCAGCAGCCCACCGGGACTAGGCGGAAACACCATATATTTT. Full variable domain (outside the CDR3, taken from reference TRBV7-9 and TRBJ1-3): DTGVSQNPRHKITKRGQNVTFRCDPISEHNRLYWYRQTLGQGPEFLTYFQNEAQLEKSRLLSDRFSAERPKGSFSTLEIQRTEQGDSAMYLCASSPPGLGGNTIYFGEGSWLTVV.

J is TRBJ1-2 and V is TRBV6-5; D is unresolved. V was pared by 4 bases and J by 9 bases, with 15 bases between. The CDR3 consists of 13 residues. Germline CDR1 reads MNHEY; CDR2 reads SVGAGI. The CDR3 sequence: CASSSGPSGSYTF. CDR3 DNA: TGTGCCAGCAGTTCCGGACCGTCGGGGAGCTACACCTTC.

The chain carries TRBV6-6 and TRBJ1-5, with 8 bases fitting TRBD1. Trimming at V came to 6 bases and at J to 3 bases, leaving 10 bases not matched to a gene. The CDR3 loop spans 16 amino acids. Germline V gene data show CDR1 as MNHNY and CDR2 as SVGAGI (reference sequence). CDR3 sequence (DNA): TGTGCCAGCAGCCGTGGACAGGGAGATCCCAATCAGCCCCAGCATTTT. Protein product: CASSRGQGDPNQPQHF.

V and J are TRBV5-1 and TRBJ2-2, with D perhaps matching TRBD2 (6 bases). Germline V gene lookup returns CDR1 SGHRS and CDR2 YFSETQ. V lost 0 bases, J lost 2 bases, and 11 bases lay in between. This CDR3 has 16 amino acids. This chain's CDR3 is CASSLALAPNTGELFF. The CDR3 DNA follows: TGCGCCAGCAGCTTGGCGCTAGCGCCCAACACCGGGGAGCTGTTTTTT.

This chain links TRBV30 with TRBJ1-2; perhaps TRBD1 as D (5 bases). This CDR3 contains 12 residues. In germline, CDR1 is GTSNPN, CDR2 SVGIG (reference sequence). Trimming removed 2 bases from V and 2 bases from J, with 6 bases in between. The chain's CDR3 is CAWSQGNYGYTF. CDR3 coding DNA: TGTGCCTGGAGTCAGGGAAACTATGGCTACACCTTC.

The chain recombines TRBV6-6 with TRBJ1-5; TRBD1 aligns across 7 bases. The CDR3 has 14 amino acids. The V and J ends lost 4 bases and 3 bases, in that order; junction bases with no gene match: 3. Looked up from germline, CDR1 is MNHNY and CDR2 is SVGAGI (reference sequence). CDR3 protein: CASSLGQLNQPQHF. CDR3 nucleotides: TGTGCCAGCAGTTTGGGACAGCTCAATCAGCCCCAGCATTTT.

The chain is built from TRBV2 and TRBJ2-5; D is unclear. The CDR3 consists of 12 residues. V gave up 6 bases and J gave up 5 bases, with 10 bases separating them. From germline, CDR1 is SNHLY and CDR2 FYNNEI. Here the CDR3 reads CASSREVETQYF. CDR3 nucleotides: TGTGCCAGCAGCCGAGAGGTGGAGACCCAGTACTTC.

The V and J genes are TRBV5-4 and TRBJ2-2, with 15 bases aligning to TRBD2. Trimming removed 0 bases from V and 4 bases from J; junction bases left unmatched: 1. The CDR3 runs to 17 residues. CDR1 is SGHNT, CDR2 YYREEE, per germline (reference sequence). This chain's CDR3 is CASSLGGLAGGTGELFF. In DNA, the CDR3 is TGTGCCAGCAGCTTGGGGGGACTAGCGGGAGGCACCGGGGAGCTGTTTTTT.

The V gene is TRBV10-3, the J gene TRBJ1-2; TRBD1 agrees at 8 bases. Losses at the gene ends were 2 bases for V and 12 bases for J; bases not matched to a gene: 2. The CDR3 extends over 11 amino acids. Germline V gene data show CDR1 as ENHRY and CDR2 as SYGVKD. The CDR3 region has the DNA TGTGCCATCAGTGAGGACAGGGGCCACACCTTC. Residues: CAISEDRGHTF.

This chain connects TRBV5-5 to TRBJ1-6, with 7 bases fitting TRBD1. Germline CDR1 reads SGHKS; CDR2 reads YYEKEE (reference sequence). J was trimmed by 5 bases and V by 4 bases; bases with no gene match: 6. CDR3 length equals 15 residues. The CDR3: CASSPQQGNNSPLHF. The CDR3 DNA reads TGTGCCAGCAGCCCACAACAGGGGAATAATTCACCCCTCCACTTT.

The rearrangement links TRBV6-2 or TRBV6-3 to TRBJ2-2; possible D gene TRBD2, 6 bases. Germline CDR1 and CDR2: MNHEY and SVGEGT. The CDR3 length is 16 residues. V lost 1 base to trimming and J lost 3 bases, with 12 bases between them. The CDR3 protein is CASSYWMGDYTGELFF. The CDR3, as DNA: TGTGCCAGCAGTTACTGGATGGGGGACTACACCGGGGAGCTGTTTTTT.

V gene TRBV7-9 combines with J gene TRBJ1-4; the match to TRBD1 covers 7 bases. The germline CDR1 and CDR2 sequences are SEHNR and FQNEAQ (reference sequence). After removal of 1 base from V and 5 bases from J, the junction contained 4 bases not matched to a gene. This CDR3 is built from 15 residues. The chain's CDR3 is CASSLGDSGNEKLFF. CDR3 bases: TGTGCCAGCAGCTTAGGGGACAGCGGGAATGAAAAACTGTTTTTT. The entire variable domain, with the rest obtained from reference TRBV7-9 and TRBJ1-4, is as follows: DTGVSQNPRHKITKRGQNVTFRCDPISEHNRLYWYRQTLGQGPEFLTYFQNEAQLEKSRLLSDRFSAERPKGSFSTLEIQRTEQGDSAMYLCASSLGDSGNEKLFFGSGTQLSVL.

As DNA, the CDR3 is TGTGCCTGGAGTGTCGGGAGCGGTGTGGGAGAGACCCAGTACTTC. Protein sequence: CAWSVGSGVGETQYF. The chain recombines TRBV30 with TRBJ2-5; D is perhaps TRBD2 (6 bases). V lost 0 bases to trimming and J lost 4 bases, with 15 bases between them. The length of the CDR3 is 15 residues. CDR1 is GTSNPN, CDR2 SVGIG, per germline (reference sequence).

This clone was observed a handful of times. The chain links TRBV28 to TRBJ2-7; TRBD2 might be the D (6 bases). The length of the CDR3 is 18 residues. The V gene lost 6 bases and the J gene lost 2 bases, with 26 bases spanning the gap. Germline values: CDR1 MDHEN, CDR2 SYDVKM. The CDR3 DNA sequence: TGTGCCAGCAGCAAGTCGGGAAGGACGCGGGGATACGCCTACGAGCAGTACGTC. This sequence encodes CASSKSGRTRGYAYEQYV.

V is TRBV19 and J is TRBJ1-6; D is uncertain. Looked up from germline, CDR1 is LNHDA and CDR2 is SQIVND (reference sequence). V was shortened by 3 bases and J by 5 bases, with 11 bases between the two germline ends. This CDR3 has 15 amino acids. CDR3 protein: CASSIGPRNNSPLHF. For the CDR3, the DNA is TGTGCCAGTAGTATTGGTCCGAGGAATAATTCACCCCTCCACTTT.

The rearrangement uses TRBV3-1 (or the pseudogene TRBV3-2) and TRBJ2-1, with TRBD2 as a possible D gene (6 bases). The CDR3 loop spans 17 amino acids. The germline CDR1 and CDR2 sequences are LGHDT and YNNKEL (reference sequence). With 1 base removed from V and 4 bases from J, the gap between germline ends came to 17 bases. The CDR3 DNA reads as TGTGCCAGCAGCCAAGCTGGGGGACTCCGCCCGTACAATGAGCAGTTCTTC. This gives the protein CASSQAGGLRPYNEQFF.

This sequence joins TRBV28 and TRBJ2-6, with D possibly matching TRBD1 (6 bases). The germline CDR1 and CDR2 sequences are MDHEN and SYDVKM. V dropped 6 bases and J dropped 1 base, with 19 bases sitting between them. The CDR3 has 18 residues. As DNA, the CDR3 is TGTGCCAGCAGATCCCTACAGGGAATAGGGTCTGGGGCCAACGTCCTGACTTTC. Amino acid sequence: CASRSLQGIGSGANVLTF. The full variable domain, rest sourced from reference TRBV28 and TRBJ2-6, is DVKVTQSSRYLVKRTGEKVFLECVQDMDHENMFWYRQDPGLGLRLIYFSYDVKMKEKGDIPEGYSVSREKKERFSLILESASTNQTSMYLCASRSLQGIGSGANVLTFGAGSRLTVL.

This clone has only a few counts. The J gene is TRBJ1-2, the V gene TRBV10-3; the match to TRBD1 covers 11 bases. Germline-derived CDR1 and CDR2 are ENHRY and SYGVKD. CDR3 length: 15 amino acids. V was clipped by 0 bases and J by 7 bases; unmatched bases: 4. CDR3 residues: CAISESRGTGGGYTF. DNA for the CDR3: TGTGCCATCAGTGAGTCCCGAGGGACAGGGGGTGGCTACACCTTC.

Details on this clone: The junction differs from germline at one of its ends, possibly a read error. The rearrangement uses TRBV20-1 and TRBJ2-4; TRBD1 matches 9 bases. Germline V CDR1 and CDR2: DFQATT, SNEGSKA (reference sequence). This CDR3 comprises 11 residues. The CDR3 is CSVHRDRALDF. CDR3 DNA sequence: TGCAGTGTCCACCGGGACAGGGCCTTGGACTTC.